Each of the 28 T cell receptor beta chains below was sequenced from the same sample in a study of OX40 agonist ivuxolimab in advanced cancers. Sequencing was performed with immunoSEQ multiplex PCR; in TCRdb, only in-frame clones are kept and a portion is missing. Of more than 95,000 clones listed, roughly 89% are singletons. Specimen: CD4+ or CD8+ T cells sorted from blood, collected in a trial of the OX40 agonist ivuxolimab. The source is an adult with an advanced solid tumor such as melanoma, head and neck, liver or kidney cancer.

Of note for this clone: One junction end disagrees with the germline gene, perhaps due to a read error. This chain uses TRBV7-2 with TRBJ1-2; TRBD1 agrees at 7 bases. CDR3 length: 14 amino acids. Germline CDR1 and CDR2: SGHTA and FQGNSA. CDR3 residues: CASTLRGTVTGYTF. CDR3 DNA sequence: TGTGCCAGCACCTTACGGGGGACAGTGACTGGCTACACCTTC.

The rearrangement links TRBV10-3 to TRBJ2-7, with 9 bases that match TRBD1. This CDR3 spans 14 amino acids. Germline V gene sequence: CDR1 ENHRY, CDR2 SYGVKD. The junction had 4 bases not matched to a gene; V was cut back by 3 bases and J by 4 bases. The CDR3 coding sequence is TGTGCCATCAGTGAAGGGACAGGGCGGTACGAGCAGTACTTC. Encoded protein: CAISEGTGRYEQYF.

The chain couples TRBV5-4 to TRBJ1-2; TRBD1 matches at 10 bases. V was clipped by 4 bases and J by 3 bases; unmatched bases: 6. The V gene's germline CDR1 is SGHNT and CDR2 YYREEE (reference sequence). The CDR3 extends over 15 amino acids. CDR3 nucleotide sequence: TGTGCCAGCAGCCCAAGACAGGGGGCGGACTATGGCTACACCTTC. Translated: CASSPRQGADYGYTF. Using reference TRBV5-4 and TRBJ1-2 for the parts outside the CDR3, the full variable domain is ETGVTQSPTHLIKTRGQQVTLRCSSQSGHNTVSWYQQALGQGPQFIFQYYREEENGRGNFPPRFSGLQFPNYSSELNVNALELDDSALYLCASSPRQGADYGYTFGSGTRLTVV.

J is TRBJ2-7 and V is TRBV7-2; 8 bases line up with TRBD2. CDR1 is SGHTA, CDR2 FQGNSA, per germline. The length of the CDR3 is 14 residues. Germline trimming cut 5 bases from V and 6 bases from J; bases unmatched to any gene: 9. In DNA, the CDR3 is TGTGCCAGCAGCCCGGGGACTAGTCTCCTCGAGCAGTACTTC. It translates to CASSPGTSLLEQYF.

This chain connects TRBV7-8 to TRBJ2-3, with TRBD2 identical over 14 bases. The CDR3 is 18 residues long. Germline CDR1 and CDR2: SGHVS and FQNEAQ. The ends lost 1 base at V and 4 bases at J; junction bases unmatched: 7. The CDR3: CASSLVGTSGGISDTQYF. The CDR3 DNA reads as TGTGCCAGCAGCTTAGTCGGGACTAGCGGGGGTATATCAGATACGCAGTATTTT.

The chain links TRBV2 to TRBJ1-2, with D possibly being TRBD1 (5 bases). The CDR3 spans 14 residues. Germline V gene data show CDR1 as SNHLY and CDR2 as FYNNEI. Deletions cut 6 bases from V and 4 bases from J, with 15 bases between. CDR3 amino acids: CASRGTGSFYGYTF. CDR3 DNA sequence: TGTGCCAGCAGGGGGACCGGGTCTTTCTATGGCTACACCTTC.

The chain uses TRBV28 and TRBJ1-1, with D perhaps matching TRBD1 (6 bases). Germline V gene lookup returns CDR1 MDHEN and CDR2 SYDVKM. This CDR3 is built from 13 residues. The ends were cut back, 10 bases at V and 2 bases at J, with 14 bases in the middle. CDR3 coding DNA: TGTGCCACTATCTACAGGGCTAACACTGAAGCTTTCTTT. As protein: CATIYRANTEAFF. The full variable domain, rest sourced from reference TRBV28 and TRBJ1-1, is DVKVTQSSRYLVKRTGEKVFLECVQDMDHENMFWYRQDPGLGLRLIYFSYDVKMKEKGDIPEGYSVSREKKERFSLILESASTNQTSMYLCATIYRANTEAFFGQGTRLTVV.

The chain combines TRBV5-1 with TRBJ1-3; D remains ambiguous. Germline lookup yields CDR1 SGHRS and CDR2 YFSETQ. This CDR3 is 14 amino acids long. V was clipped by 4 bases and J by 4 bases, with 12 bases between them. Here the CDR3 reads CASSVEGSGNTIYF. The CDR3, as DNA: TGCGCCAGCAGCGTCGAGGGTTCGGGAAACACCATATATTTT. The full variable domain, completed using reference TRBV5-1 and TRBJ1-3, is KAGVTQTPRYLIKTRGQQVTLSCSPISGHRSVSWYQQTPGQGLQFLFEYFSETQRNKGNFPGRFSGRQFSNSRSEMNVSTLELGDSALYLCASSVEGSGNTIYFGEGSWLTVV.

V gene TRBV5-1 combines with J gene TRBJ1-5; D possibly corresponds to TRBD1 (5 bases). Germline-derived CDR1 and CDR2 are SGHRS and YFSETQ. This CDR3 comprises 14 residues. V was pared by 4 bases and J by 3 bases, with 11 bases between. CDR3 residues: CASSPGTVNQPQHF. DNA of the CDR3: TGCGCCAGCAGCCCGGGGACGGTCAATCAGCCCCAGCATTTT. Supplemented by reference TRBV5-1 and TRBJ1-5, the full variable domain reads KAGVTQTPRYLIKTRGQQVTLSCSPISGHRSVSWYQQTPGQGLQFLFEYFSETQRNKGNFPGRFSGRQFSNSRSEMNVSTLELGDSALYLCASSPGTVNQPQHFGDGTRLSIL.

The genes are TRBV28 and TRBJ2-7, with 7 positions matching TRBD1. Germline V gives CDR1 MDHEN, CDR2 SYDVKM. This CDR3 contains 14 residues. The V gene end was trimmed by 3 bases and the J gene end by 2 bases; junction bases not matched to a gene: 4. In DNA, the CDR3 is TGTGCCAGCAGTTTCCTGGACAGGACCTACGAGCAGTACTTC. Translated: CASSFLDRTYEQYF.

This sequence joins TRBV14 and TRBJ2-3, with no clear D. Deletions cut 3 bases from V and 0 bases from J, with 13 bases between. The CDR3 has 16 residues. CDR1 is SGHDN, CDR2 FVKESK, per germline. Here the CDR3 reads CASSHITPMSTDTQYF. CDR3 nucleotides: TGTGCCAGCAGCCACATCACACCAATGAGCACAGATACGCAGTATTTT.

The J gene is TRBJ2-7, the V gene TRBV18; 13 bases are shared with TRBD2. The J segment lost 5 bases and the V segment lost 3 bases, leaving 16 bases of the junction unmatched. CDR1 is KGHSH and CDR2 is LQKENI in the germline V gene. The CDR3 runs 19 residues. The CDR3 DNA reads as TGTGCCAGCTCACCCCGTAGACTAGCGGGGGGACAATCAGGCAACGAGCAGTACTTC. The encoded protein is CASSPRRLAGGQSGNEQYF.

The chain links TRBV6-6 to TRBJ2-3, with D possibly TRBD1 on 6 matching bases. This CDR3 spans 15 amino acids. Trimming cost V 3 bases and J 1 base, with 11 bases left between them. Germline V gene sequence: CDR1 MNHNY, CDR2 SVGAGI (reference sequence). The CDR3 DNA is TGTGCCAGCAGTTATGGACAGTCCCGCACAGATACGCAGTATTTT. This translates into CASSYGQSRTDTQYF.

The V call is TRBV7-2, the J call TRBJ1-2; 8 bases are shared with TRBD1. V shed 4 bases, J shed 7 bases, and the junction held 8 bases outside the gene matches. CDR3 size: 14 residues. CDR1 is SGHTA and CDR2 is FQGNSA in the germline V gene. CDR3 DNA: TGTGCCAGCAGCTCGTATACAGGGGGTGCTGGCTACACCTTC. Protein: CASSSYTGGAGYTF.

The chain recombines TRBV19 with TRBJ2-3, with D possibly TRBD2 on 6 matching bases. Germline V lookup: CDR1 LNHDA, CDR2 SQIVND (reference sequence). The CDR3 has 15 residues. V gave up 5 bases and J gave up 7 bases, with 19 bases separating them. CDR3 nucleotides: TGTGCCAGTAGTCTTCGGGACTCCGCATTGAATACGCAGTATTTT. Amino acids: CASSLRDSALNTQYF.

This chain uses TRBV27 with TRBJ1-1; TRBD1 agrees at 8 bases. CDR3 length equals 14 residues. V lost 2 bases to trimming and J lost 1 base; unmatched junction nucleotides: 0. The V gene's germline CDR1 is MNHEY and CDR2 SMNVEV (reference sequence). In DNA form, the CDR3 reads TGTGCCAGCAGTTTAGACAGGGGGAACACTGAAGCTTTCTTT. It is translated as CASSLDRGNTEAFF.

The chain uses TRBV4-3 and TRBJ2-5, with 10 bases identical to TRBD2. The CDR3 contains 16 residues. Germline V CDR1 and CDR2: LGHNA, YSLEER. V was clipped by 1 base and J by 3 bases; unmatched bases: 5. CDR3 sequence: CASSQGAGLAKETQYF. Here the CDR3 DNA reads TGCGCCAGCAGCCAAGGAGCGGGACTAGCGAAAGAGACCCAGTACTTC.

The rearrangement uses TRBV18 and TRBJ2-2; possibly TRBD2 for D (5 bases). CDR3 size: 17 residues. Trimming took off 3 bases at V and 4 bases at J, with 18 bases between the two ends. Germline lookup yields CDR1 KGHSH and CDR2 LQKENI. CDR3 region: CASSPFGGAAGTGELFF. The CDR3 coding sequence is TGTGCCAGCTCACCGTTTGGCGGCGCCGCGGGCACCGGGGAGCTGTTTTTT.

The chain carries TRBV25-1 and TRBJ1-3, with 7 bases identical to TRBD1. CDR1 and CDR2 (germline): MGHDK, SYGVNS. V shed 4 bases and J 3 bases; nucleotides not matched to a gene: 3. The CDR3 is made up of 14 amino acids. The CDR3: CASSGQGGGNTIYF. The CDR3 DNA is TGTGCCAGCAGTGGACAGGGAGGTGGAAACACCATATATTTT.

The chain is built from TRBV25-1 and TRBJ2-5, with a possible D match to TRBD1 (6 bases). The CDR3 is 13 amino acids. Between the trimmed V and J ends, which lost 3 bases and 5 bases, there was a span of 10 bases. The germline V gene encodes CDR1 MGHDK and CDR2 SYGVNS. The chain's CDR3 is CASSEGARETQYF. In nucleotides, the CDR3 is TGTGCCAGCAGTGAGGGGGCGCGGGAGACCCAGTACTTC. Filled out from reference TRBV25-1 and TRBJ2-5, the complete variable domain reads EADIYQTPRYLVIGTGKKITLECSQTMGHDKMYWYQQDPGMELHLIHYSYGVNSTEKGDLSSESTVSRIRTEHFPLTLESARPSHTSQYLCASSEGARETQYFGPGTRLLVL.

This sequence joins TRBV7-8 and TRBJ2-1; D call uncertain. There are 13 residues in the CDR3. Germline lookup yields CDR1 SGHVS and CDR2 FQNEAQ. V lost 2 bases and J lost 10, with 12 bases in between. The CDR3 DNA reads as TGTGCCAGCAGCTTACAAAGAGGTTACGAGCAGTTCTTC. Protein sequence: CASSLQRGYEQFF.

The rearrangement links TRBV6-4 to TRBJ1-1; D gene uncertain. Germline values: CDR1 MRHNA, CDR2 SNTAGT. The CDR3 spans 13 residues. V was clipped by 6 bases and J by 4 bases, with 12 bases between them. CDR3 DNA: TGTGCCAGCAGAAATGACGAGAGCACTGAAGCTTTCTTT. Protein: CASRNDESTEAFF.

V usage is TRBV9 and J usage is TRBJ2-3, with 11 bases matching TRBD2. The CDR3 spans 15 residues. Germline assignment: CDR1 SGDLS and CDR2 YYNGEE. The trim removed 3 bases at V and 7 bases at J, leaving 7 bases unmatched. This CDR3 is CASSAHSGGANTQYF. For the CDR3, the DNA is TGTGCCAGCAGCGCACATAGCGGGGGGGCCAATACGCAGTATTTT.

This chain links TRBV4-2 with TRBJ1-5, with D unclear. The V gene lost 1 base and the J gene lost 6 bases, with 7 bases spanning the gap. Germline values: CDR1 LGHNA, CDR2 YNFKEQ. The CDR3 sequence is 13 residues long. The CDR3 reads CASSQAAPQPQHF. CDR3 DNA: TGTGCCAGCAGCCAAGCCGCACCTCAGCCCCAGCATTTT.

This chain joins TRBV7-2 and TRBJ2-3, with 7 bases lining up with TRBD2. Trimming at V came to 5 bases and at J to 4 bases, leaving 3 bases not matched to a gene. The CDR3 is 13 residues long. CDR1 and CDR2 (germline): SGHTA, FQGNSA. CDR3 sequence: CASSTLAADTQYF. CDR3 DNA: TGTGCCAGCAGCACCCTAGCGGCAGATACGCAGTATTTT.

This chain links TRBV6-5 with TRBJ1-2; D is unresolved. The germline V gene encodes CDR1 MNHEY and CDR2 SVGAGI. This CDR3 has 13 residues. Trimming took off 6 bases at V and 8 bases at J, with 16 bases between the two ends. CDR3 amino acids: CASSLGPAAGYTF. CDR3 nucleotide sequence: TGTGCCAGCAGCCTGGGCCCGGCGGCCGGCTACACCTTC.

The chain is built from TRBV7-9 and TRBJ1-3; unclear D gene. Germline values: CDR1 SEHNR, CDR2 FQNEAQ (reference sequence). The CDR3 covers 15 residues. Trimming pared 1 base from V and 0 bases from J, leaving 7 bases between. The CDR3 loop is CASSLGGDSGNTIYF. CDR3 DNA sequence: TGTGCCAGCAGCTTAGGCGGTGACTCTGGAAACACCATATATTTT. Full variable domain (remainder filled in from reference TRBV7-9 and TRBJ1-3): DTGVSQNPRHKITKRGQNVTFRCDPISEHNRLYWYRQTLGQGPEFLTYFQNEAQLEKSRLLSDRFSAERPKGSFSTLEIQRTEQGDSAMYLCASSLGGDSGNTIYFGEGSWLTVV.

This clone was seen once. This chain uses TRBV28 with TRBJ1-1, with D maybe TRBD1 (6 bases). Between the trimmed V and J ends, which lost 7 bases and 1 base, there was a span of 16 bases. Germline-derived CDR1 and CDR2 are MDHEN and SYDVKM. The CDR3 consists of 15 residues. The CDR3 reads CASILGGGGNTEAFF. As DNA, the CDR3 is TGTGCCAGCATCCTCGGGGGAGGGGGGAACACTGAAGCTTTCTTT.